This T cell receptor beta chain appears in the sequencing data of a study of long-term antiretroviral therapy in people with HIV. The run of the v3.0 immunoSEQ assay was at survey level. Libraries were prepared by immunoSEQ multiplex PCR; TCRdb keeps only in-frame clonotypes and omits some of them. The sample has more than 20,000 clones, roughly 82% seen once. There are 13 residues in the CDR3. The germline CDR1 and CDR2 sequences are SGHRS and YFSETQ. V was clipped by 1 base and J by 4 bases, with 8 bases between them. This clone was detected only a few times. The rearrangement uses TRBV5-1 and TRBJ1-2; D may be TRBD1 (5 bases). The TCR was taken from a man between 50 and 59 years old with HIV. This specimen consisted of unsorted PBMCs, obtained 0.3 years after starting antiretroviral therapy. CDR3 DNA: TGCGCCAGCAGCTTGACAGGTGTCTATGGCTACACCTTC. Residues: CASSLTGVYGYTF.